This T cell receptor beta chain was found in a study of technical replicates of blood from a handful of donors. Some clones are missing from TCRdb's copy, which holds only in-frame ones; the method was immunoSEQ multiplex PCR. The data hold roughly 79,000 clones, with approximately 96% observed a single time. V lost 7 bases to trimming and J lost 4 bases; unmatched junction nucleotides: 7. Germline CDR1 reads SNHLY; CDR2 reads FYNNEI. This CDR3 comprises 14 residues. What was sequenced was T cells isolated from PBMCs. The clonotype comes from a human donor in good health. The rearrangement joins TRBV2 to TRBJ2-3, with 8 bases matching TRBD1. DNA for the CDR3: TGTGCCAGCATAGGAGACAGGGGATCAGATACGCAGTATTTT. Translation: CASIGDRGSDTQYF. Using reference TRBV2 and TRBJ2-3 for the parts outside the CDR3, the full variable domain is EPEVTQTPSHQVTQMGQEVILRCVPISNHLYFYWYRQILGQKVEFLVSFYNNEISEKSEIFDDQFSVERPDGSNFTLKIRSTKLEDSAMYFCASIGDRGSDTQYFGPGTRLTVL.